This T cell receptor beta chain appears in the sequencing data of a study of cytomegalovirus exposure and HLA in healthy donors. The PCR used 60 Vbeta and 13 Jbeta primers. The assay was immunoSEQ multiplex PCR, and TCRdb's table has in-frame clones only and misses some. Counted here are 50,000 to 65,000 clones, 70% to 75% occurring once; the ten biggest clones make up roughly 5.7%. A note on this clone: What it recognizes is unknown.

V was clipped by 0 bases and J by 0 bases, with 3 bases between them. The CDR3 is 15 residues long. Germline V lookup: CDR1 SGHVS, CDR2 FQNEAQ. Study-wide results and limits: A previous analysis found most TCR beta V segments productive roughly 87% or roughly 30% of the time.

The genes are TRBV7-8 and TRBJ2-6; the D is unclear. The sample taken for sequencing was PBMCs. This sequence was found in a woman aged 25 to 39 in good health and CMV-seronegative. The CDR3 DNA reads as TGTGCCAGCAGCTTAGCCAGCTCTGGGGCCAACGTCCTGACTTTC. Protein: CASSLASSGANVLTF.